The rows below give T cell receptor beta chains drawn from one sample of a study of cytomegalovirus exposure and HLA in healthy donors. Measured with immunoSEQ multiplex PCR; TCRdb has only the in-frame clones, and not every one. This table has approximately 160,000 clones, roughly 89% appearing once. Sequencing used PBMCs. The receptors shown here come from a woman aged 18-35 years in good health and CMV-seropositive. Each CDR3 is given with its conserved first and last residue. Fields, in order: clone size, J gene, V gene, CDR3 protein. Size values are once, few and many counts, or a class for expanded clones, and some rows have none.

size: .; J: TRBJ2-3; V: TRBV28; CDR3: CASSRLAGGPSTDTQYF
size: .; J: TRBJ2-5; V: TRBV13; CDR3: CASNIGIQSQETQYF
size: once; J: TRBJ2-3; V: TRBV5-1; CDR3: CASSPGLAGGGTQYF
size: .; J: TRBJ1-1; V: TRBV9; CDR3: CASSVHTGGAEAFF
size: .; J: TRBJ1-5; V: TRBV2; CDR3: CASSVRVEQPQHF
size: once; J: TRBJ2-4; V: TRBV7-9; CDR3: CASTTTDLNIQYF
size: .; J: TRBJ2-7; V: TRBV7-2; CDR3: CASSLVAGLASYEQYF
size: .; J: TRBJ2-5; V: TRBV7-9; CDR3: CASSLVSTGQYF
size: .; J: TRBJ2-4; V: TRBV7-3; CDR3: CASSLVRGSGSLAKNIQYF
size: .; J: TRBJ2-7; V: TRBV7-9; CDR3: CASNRGQTSYEQYF
size: once; J: TRBJ2-1; V: TRBV28; CDR3: CASSSSGSVNEQFF
size: .; J: TRBJ2-7; V: TRBV29-1; CDR3: CSVALGSYEQYF
size: .; J: TRBJ2-7; V: TRBV28; CDR3: CASSSGVPIYEQYF
size: .; J: TRBJ1-4; V: TRBV7-2; CDR3: CASSLGYSGGLFF
size: .; J: TRBJ1-1; V: TRBV7-3; CDR3: CASSLKTGNTEAFF
size: .; J: TRBJ2-3; V: TRBV30; CDR3: CAFTTGAYTDTQYF
size: .; J: TRBJ1-2; V: TRBV5-1; CDR3: CASSLATRGDFNYGYTF
size: .; J: TRBJ2-7; V: TRBV6-9; CDR3: CASSYRGYEQYF
size: .; J: TRBJ2-3; V: TRBV25-1; CDR3: CASSEWMGADTQYF
size: .; J: TRBJ2-2; V: TRBV5-1; CDR3: CASSHPDRGIWELFF
size: .; J: TRBJ1-2; V: TRBV29-1; CDR3: CSAQADPNYGYTF
size: .; J: TRBJ1-2; V: TRBV4-2; CDR3: CASSQGYSYGYTF
size: .; J: TRBJ2-7; V: TRBV18; CDR3: CASSPEAQRVNEQYF
size: .; J: TRBJ2-1; V: TRBV7-9; CDR3: CASSSLEVGQFF
size: .; J: TRBJ2-5; V: TRBV5-1; CDR3: CASSLYARGETQYF
size: .; J: TRBJ1-5; V: TRBV6-5; CDR3: CASKPGSNQPQHF
size: .; J: TRBJ2-1; V: TRBV6-5; CDR3: CASSYLPIGGEQFF
size: .; J: TRBJ2-1; V: TRBV27; CDR3: CASITSTLGGGEQFF
size: .; J: TRBJ2-1; V: TRBV28; CDR3: CASSLASFRNEQFF
size: .; J: TRBJ1-5; V: TRBV5-1; CDR3: CASSWTGNQPQHF
size: .; J: TRBJ2-7; V: TRBV2; CDR3: CASREIPTSYEQYF
size: .; J: TRBJ2-1; V: TRBV19; CDR3: CASKQRERYNEQFF